The rows below give T cell receptor beta chains drawn from one sample of a study of T cells in Graves' hyperthyroidism and ophthalmopathy. TCRdb called the multiplex PCR reads again in MiXCR, with one record for every CDR3 protein. Of 550,000 to 650,000 distinct CDR3 sequences in the sample, 11% to 15% are singletons; the top ten hold roughly 5.5%. The sequencing input was blood. The receptor set was obtained from a woman under 40 with Graves' hyperthyroidism that later progressed to Graves' ophthalmopathy. Both conserved end residues are part of each CDR3. The D gene is left open where the match is weak. A row's size may be missing; if present it is once, few, many or a size class.

j_call,d_call,clone_size,v_call,cdr3_aa,cdr3_nt
TRBJ2-4,-,-,TRBV7-3,CASSLAAENIQYF,TGTGCCAGCAGCTTGGCGGCGGAAAACATTCAGTACTTC
TRBJ2-3,-,many,TRBV3-1,CASSQGPRTDTQYF,TGTGCCAGCAGCCAAGGTCCACGGACAGATACGCAGTATTTT
TRBJ1-6,-,many,TRBV7-9,CASTIMTGTRDSPLHF,TGTGCCAGCACCATAATGACCGGGACGAGAGACTCACCCCTCCACTTT
TRBJ2-3,-,many,TRBV6-1,CASRKTGTDTQYF,TGTGCCAGCAGAAAGACCGGCACAGATACGCAGTATTTT
TRBJ2-1,-,few,TRBV3-1,CASRPVLSSYNEQFF,TGTGCCAGCAGACCTGTCTTGAGCTCCTACAATGAGCAGTTCTTC
TRBJ1-1,-,-,TRBV12-3/TRBV12-4,CASATQSDLEAFF,TGTGCCAGCGCCACTCAATCCGACCTTGAAGCTTTCTTT
TRBJ2-5,-,-,TRBV3-1,CASSRELETQYF,TGTGCCAGCAGTCGCGAGTTGGAGACCCAGTACTTC
TRBJ2-7,TRBD1,many,TRBV5-1,CASSFGDSSYEQYF,TGCGCCAGCAGCTTTGGGGACAGTTCCTACGAGCAGTACTTC
TRBJ2-1,TRBD2,many,TRBV11-3,CASSLDPGLDYNEQFF,TGTGCCAGCAGCTTAGATCCGGGACTAGACTACAATGAGCAGTTCTTC
TRBJ2-7,-,few,TRBV15,CATSRDGVHEQYF,TGTGCCACCAGCAGAGATGGGGTCCACGAGCAGTACTTC
TRBJ1-2,-,-,TRBV7-9,CASSQGGGSHYTF,TGTGCCAGCAGTCAAGGGGGTGGCAGCCACTACACCTTC
TRBJ1-1,-,-,TRBV12-3/TRBV12-4,CASSLVGFLDTEAFF,TGTGCCAGCAGTTTAGTGGGTTTTTTGGACACTGAAGCTTTCTTT
TRBJ2-1,-,-,TRBV14,CASSQEGAFREQFF,TGTGCTAGCAGCCAAGAAGGTGCATTCCGTGAGCAGTTCTTC
TRBJ2-2,TRBD2,-,TRBV24-1,CATSDPRTSLGGELFF,TGTGCCACCAGTGATCCAAGGACTAGCTTGGGCGGGGAGCTGTTTTTT
TRBJ1-2,-,few,TRBV11-3,CASSLNSGDGYTF,TGTGCCAGCAGCTTAAATTCGGGGGATGGCTACACCTTC
TRBJ1-6,TRBD1,many,TRBV28,CASSSTGERNSPLHF,TGTGCCAGCAGTTCGACAGGGGAGCGCAATTCACCCCTCCACTTT
TRBJ2-2,-,many,TRBV6-6,CASSYSGGTSLSGELFF,TGTGCCAGCAGTTACTCAGGCGGGACTTCACTGTCCGGGGAGCTGTTTTTT
TRBJ2-6,-,many,TRBV11-2,CASSFKFPTLSRSGANVLTF,TGTGCCAGCAGCTTTAAATTTCCAACTCTATCTCGCTCTGGGGCCAACGTCCTGACTTTC